A selection of T cell receptor beta chains follows, all from one sample in a study of blood T cell repertoires in COVID-19. TCRdb's table, derived via immunoSEQ multiplex PCR, lists solely in-frame clones and lacks some. The table lists fewer than 350,000 clones, roughly 90% of them singletons. Sequencing was done on a sample of PBMCs or T cells enriched from blood (not recorded which). These receptors came from a woman in her twenties or thirties who had been exposed to COVID-19. CDR3s include the opening cysteine and the closing phenylalanine or tryptophan. The order of the fields is D gene, clone size, V gene, J gene, CDR3 DNA, CDR3 protein. A D gene is named only where the DNA matches it firmly. Only some rows state a clone size, as once, few, many or a class for expanded clones.

NA,NA,TRBV19,TRBJ1-2,TGTGCCAGTAGTATAGAAGGACTTCACTATGGCTACACCTTC,CASSIEGLHYGYTF
NA,NA,TRBV5-1,TRBJ2-7,TGCGCCAGCAGCTCCCAGGGCCACGAGCAGTACTTC,CASSSQGHEQYF
TRBD1,NA,TRBV7-2,TRBJ1-2,TGTGCCAGCAGCTTGTTTGAGGGGGCCTATGGCTACACCTTC,CASSLFEGAYGYTF
TRBD2,NA,TRBV11-2,TRBJ2-5,TGTGCCAGCAGCTTAGCAGCGGGAGGGGGTGAGACCCAGTACTTC,CASSLAAGGGETQYF
TRBD2,NA,TRBV3-1/TRBV3-2,TRBJ2-7,TGTGCCAGCAGCCATCAGGCGGGAGAACTTTACGAGCAGTACTTC,CASSHQAGELYEQYF
TRBD1,NA,TRBV6-4,TRBJ1-2,TGTGCCAGCAGTGACTTACCAGGGGGTCGTTATGGCTACACCTTC,CASSDLPGGRYGYTF
TRBD2,NA,TRBV24-1,TRBJ2-1,TGTGCCACCAGTGATCAAGGAATGGGACTAGCGGGTAACAATGAGCAGTTCTTC,CATSDQGMGLAGNNEQFF
TRBD1,NA,TRBV28,TRBJ1-4,TGTGCCAGCAGTTCACCGGGACAGGGGTATGAAAAACTGTTTTTT,CASSSPGQGYEKLFF
NA,NA,TRBV18,TRBJ1-4,TGTGCCAGCTCACCACCGGTATTCGGGGTTGGGGAAAAACTGTTTTTT,CASSPPVFGVGEKLFF
TRBD1,NA,TRBV19,TRBJ2-7,TGTGCCAGTAGTATAGGTACAGGGGGTACCTACGAGCAGTACTTC,CASSIGTGGTYEQYF
TRBD2,NA,TRBV19,TRBJ2-7,TGTGCCAGTAGTATAGTGACTAGCGGGAGTCGTGAGCAGTACTTC,CASSIVTSGSREQYF
TRBD1,NA,TRBV25-1,TRBJ1-6,TGTGCCAGCAGTGAAGAGGGCAGGGGGACTAATTCACCCCTCCACTTT,CASSEEGRGTNSPLHF
TRBD2,NA,TRBV19,TRBJ2-1,TGTGCCAGTAGTAGGCTAGCGGGCAACACTAGAAACAATGAGCAGTTCTTC,CASSRLAGNTRNNEQFF
TRBD1,once,TRBV3-1/TRBV3-2,TRBJ2-2,TGTGCCAGCAGCCCCCCGAGGGGGCCCACCGGGGAGCTGTTTTTT,CASSPPRGPTGELFF
TRBD2,NA,TRBV5-4,TRBJ2-5,TGTGCCAGCAGCTTACCGGGACTAGCGGGAGGAGAGACCCAGTACTTC,CASSLPGLAGGETQYF
NA,NA,TRBV5-4,TRBJ1-6,TGTGCCAGCAGCTTGGGGCGGATTAATTCACCCCTCCACTTT,CASSLGRINSPLHF
TRBD2,NA,TRBV19,TRBJ2-4,TGTGCCAGTAGTGCTGGACTAGGAGCCGAGTACTTC,CASSAGLGAEYF
NA,NA,TRBV5-4,TRBJ2-1,TGTGCCAGCAGCCCGTCGGACAGATCTCGCAATGAGCAGTTCTTC,CASSPSDRSRNEQFF
TRBD2,NA,TRBV19,TRBJ2-7,TGTGCCAGTAGGATGCTAGCGGGAGGCGAGCAGTACTTC,CASRMLAGGEQYF
TRBD1,NA,TRBV30,TRBJ1-6,TGTGCCTGGAGTGCCAGGGGGGATAATTCACCCCTCCACTTT,CAWSARGDNSPLHF
TRBD1,NA,TRBV5-1,TRBJ2-3,TGCGCCAGCAGCTTGCGACAGGGAACCACAGATACGCAGTATTTT,CASSLRQGTTDTQYF
TRBD2,NA,TRBV6-5,TRBJ2-5,TGTGCCAGCAGTTCTCCGGGACTAGCGTTCGAGACCCAGTACTTC,CASSSPGLAFETQYF
NA,NA,TRBV24-1,TRBJ1-1,TGTGCCATCAATGAGGCGGCGGGCACTGAAGCTTTCTTT,CAINEAAGTEAFF